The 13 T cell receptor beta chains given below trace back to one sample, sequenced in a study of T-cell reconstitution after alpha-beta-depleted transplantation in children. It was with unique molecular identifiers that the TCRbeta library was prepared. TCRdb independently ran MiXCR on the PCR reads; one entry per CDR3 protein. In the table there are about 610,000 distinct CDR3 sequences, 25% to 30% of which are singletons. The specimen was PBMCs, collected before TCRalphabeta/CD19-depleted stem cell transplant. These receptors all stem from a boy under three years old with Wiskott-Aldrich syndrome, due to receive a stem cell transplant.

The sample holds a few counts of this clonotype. CDR3 loop: CASSHTRGDTQYF. CDR3 bases: TGTGCCAGCAGCCATACTAGGGGGGATACGCAGTATTTT. This chain links TRBV3-1 with TRBJ2-3, with D possibly TRBD1 on 6 matching bases. Per germline, CDR1 LGHDT and CDR2 YNNKEL (reference sequence). Trimming stripped 3 bases from V and 6 bases from J, with 10 bases between. The CDR3 runs to 13 residues.

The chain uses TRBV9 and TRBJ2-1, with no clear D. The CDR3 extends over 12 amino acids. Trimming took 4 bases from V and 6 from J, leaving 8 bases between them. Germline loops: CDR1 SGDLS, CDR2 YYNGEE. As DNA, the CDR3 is TGTGCCAGCAGCCTCACCGTCAATGAGCAGTTCTTC. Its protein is CASSLTVNEQFF.

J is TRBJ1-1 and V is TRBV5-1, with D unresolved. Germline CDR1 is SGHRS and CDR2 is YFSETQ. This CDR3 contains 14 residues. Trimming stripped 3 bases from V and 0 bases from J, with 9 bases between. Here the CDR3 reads CASSSDGMNTEAFF. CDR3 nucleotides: TGCGCCAGCAGCTCAGACGGCATGAACACTGAAGCTTTCTTT.

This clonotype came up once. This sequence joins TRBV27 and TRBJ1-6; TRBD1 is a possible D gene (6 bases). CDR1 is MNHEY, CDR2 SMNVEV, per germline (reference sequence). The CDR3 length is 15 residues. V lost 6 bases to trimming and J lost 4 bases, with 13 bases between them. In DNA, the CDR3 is TGTGCCAGCAGGGCAGGGGCCTCTTATAATTCACCCCTCCACTTT. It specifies CASRAGASYNSPLHF.

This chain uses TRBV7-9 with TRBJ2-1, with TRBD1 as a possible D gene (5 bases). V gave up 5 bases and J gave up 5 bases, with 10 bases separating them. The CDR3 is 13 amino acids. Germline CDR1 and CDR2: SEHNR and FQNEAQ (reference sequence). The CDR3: CASSGRGDNEQFF. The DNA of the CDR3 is TGTGCCAGCAGCGGAAGGGGTGACAATGAGCAGTTCTTC.

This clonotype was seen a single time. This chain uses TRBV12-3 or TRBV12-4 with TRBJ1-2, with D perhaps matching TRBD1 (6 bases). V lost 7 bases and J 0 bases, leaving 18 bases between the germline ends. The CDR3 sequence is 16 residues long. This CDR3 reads CASTPGAGKANYGYTF. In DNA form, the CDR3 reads TGTGCCAGCACCCCAGGGGCAGGGAAGGCTAACTATGGCTACACCTTC.

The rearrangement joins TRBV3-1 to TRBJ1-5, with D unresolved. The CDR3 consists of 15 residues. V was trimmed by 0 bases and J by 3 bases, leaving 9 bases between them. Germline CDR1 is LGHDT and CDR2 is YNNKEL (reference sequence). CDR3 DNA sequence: TGTGCCAGCAGCCAAGATGCCGGGAACAATCAGCCCCAGCATTTT. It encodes CASSQDAGNNQPQHF. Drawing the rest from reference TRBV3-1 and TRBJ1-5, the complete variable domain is DTAVSQTPKYLVTQMGNDKSIKCEQNLGHDTMYWYKQDSKKFLKIMFSYNNKELIINETVPNRFSPKSPDKAHLNLHINSLELGDSAVYFCASSQDAGNNQPQHFGDGTRLSIL.

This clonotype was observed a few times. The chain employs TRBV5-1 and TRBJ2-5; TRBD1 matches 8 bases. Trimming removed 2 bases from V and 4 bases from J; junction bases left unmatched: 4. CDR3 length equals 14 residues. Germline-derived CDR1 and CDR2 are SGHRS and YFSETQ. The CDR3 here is CASSFIGQGETQYF. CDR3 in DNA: TGCGCCAGCAGCTTTATCGGACAGGGAGAGACCCAGTACTTC.

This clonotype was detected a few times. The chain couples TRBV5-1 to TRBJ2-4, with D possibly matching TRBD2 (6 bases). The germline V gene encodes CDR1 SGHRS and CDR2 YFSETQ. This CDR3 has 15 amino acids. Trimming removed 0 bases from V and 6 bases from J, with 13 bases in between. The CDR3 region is CASSLDRAAGNIQYF. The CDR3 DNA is TGCGCCAGCAGCTTGGATCGTGCAGCGGGAAACATTCAGTACTTC.

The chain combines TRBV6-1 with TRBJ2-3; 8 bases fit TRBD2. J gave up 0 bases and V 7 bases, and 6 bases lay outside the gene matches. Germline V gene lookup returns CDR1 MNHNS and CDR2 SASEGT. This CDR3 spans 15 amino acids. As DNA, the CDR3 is TGTGCCAGCAAACAACGGGGGGGTAGCACAGATACGCAGTATTTT. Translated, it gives CASKQRGGSTDTQYF.

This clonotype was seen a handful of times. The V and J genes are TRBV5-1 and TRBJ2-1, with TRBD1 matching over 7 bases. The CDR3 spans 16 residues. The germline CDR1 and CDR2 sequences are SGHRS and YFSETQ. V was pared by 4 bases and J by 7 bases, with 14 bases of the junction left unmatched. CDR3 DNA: TGCGCCAGCAGCGTGATGCAATTGACAGGGATAAATGAGCAGTTCTTC. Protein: CASSVMQLTGINEQFF.

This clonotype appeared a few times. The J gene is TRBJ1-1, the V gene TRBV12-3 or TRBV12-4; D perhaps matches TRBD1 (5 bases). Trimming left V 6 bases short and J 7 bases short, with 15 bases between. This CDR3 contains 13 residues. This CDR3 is CASSSREKGEAFF. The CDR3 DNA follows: TGTGCCAGCAGCTCCAGGGAAAAGGGTGAAGCTTTCTTT.

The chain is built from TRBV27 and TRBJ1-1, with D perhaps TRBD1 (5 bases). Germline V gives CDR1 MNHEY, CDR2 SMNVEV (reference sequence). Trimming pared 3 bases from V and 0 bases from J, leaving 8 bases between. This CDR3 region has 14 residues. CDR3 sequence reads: CASSFGGVNTEAFF. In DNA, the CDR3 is TGTGCCAGCAGTTTCGGGGGGGTGAACACTGAAGCTTTCTTT.